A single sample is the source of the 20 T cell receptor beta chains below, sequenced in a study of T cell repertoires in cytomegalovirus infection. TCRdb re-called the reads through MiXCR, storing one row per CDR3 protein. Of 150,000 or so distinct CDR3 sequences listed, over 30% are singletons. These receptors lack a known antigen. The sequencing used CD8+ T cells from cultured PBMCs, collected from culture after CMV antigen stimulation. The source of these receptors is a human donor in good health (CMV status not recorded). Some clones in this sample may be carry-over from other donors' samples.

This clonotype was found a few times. CDR3 nucleotides: TGCAGTGCCCCTAGGGATAGTGAAGCTTTCTTT. Its translation is CSAPRDSEAFF. This rearrangement joins TRBV20-1 to TRBJ1-1; D ambiguous. Germline lookup yields CDR1 DFQATT and CDR2 SNEGSKA (reference sequence). V lost 6 bases and J 7 bases, leaving 12 bases between the germline ends. There are 11 residues in the CDR3.

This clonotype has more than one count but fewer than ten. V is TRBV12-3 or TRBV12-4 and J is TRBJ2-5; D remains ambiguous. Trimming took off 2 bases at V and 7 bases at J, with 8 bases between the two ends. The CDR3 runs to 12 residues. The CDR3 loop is CASSLTSPTQYF. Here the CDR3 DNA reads TGTGCCAGCAGTTTAACGTCCCCGACCCAGTACTTC.

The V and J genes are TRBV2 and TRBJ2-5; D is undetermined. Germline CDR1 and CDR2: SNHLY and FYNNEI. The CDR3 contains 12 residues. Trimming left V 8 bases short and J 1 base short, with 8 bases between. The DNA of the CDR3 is TGTGCCAGCCGAAGGACCCAAGAGACCCAGTACTTC. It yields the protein CASRRTQETQYF.

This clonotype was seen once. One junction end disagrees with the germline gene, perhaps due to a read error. The CDR3 is CAVSESRGGENYGYTF. The CDR3 bases are TGTGCCGTCAGTGAGTCGAGGGGGGGCGAGAACTATGGCTACACCTTC. The chain recombines TRBV10-3 with TRBJ1-2, with TRBD1 as a possible D gene (6 bases). The CDR3 runs 16 residues. Germline CDR1 and CDR2: ENHRY and SYGVKD.

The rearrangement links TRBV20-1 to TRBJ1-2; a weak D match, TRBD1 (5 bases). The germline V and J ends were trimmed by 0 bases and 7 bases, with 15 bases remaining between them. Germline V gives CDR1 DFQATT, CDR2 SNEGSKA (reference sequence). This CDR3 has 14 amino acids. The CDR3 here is CSARDPGTPIGYTF. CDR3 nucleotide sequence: TGCAGTGCTAGAGATCCCGGGACTCCTATTGGCTACACCTTC.

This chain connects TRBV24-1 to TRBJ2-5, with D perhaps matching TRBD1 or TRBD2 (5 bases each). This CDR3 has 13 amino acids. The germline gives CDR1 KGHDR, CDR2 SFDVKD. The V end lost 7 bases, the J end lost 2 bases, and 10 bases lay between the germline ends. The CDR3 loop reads CATRGTSQETQYF. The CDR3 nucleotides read TGTGCCACCAGGGGGACGTCACAAGAGACCCAGTACTTC.

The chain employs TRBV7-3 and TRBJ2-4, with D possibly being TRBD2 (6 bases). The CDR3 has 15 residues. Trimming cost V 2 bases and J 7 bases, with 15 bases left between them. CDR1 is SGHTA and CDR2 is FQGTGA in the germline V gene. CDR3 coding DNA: TGTGCCAGCAGCTTAGGAGGGACGGAAAGGAACATTCAGTACTTC. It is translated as CASSLGGTERNIQYF.

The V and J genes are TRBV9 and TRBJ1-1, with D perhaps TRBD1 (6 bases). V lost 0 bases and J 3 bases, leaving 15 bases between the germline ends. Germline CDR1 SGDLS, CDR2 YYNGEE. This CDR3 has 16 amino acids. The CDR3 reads CASSVDSGQMYTEAFF. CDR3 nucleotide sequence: TGTGCCAGCAGCGTAGATTCGGGACAAATGTACACTGAAGCTTTCTTT.

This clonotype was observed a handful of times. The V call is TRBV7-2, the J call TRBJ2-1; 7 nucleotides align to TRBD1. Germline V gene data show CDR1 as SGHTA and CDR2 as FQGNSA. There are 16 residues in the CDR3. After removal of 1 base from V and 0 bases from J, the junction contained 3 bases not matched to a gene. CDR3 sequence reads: CASSLVAGGSYNEQFF. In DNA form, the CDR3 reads TGTGCCAGCAGCTTAGTCGCAGGGGGCTCCTACAATGAGCAGTTCTTC.

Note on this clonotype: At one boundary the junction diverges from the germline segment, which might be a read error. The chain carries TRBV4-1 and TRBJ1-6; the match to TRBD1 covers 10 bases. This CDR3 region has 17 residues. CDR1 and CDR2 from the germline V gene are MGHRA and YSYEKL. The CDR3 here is CASRQDRTGGTNSPLHF. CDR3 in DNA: TGCGCCAGCAGACAAGATCGGACAGGGGGAACTAATTCACCCCTCCACTTT.

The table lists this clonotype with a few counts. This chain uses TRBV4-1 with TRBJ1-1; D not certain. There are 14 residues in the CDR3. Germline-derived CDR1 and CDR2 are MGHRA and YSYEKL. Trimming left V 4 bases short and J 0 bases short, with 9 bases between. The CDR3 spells CASSPSVMNTEAFF. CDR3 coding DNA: TGCGCCAGCAGCCCAAGCGTAATGAACACTGAAGCTTTCTTT.

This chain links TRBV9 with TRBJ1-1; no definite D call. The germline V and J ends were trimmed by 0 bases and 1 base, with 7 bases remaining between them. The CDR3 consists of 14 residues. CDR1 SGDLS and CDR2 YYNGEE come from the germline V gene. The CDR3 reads CASSVGSGNTEAFF. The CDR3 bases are TGTGCCAGCAGCGTAGGTTCGGGGAACACTGAAGCTTTCTTT.

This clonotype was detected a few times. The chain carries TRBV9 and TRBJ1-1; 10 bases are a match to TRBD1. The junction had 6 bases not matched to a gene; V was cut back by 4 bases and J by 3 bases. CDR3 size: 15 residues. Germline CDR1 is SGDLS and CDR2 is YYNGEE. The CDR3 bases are TGTGCCAGCAGCCCCTGGGGGACAGGGGACACTGAAGCTTTCTTT. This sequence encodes CASSPWGTGDTEAFF.

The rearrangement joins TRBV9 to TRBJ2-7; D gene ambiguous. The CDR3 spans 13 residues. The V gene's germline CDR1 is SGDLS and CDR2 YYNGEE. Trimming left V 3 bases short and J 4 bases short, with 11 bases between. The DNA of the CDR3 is TGTGCCAGCAGCGCGGACGGACCTTACGAGCAGTACTTC. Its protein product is CASSADGPYEQYF.

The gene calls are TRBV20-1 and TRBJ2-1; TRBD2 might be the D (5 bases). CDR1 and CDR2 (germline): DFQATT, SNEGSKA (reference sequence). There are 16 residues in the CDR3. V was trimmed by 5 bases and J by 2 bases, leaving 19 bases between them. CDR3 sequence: CSAGHTKRSTYNEQFF. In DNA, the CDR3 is TGCAGTGCTGGCCACACCAAGCGGAGCACCTACAATGAGCAGTTCTTC.

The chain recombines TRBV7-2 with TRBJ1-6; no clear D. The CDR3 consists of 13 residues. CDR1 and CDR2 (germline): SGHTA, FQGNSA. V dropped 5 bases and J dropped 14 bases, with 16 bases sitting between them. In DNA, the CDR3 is TGTGCCAGCAGCCCCCTTGAGGCCTTGACCCTCCACTTT. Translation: CASSPLEALTLHF.

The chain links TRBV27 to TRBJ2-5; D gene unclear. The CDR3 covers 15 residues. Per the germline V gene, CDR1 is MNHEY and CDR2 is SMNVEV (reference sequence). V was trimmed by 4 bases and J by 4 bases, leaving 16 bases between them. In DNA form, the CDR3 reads TGTGCCAGCAGTTCCTTAGAAGGGTTACGAGAGACCCAGTACTTC. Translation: CASSSLEGLRETQYF.

CDR3 loop: CASSLGTLSSYEQYF. CDR3 coding DNA: TGTGCCAGCAGTTTAGGGACACTGAGCTCCTACGAGCAGTACTTC. This chain connects TRBV12-3 or TRBV12-4 to TRBJ2-7, with a tentative D call TRBD1 (5 bases). This CDR3 has 15 residues. Trimming took 1 base from V and 0 from J, leaving 10 bases between them.

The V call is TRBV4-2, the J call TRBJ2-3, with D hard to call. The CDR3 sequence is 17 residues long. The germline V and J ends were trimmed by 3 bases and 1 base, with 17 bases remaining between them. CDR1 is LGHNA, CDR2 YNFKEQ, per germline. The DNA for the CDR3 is TGTGCCAGCAGCCAGGCACCTTGGCGGTCCGGCACAGATACGCAGTATTTT. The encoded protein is CASSQAPWRSGTDTQYF.

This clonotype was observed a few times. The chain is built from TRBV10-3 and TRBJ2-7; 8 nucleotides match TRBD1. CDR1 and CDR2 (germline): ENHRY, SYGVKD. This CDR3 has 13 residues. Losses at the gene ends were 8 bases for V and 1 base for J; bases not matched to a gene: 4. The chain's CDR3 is CAIGRTGSYEQYF. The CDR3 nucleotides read TGTGCCATCGGGAGGACAGGGTCCTACGAGCAGTACTTC.